Below are 10 T cell receptor beta chains sequenced from a single sample in a study of cytomegalovirus exposure and HLA in healthy donors. Primers included in the PCR were 60 Vbeta and 13 Jbeta primers. Libraries were prepared by immunoSEQ multiplex PCR; TCRdb keeps only in-frame clonotypes and omits some of them. The table records over 150,000 clones, approximately 78% of them present only once. Input material: PBMCs. All receptors derive from a male donor in good health and CMV-seropositive.

V is TRBV9 and J is TRBJ2-1; 14 bases align to TRBD2. The CDR3 runs 21 residues. The junction had 12 bases not matched to a gene; V was cut back by 0 bases and J by 1 base. The germline CDR1 and CDR2 sequences are SGDLS and YYNGEE. CDR3 residues: CASSVATPGLAGGRSYNEQFF. CDR3 in DNA: TGTGCCAGCAGCGTAGCTACTCCCGGACTAGCGGGAGGACGATCCTACAATGAGCAGTTCTTC.

The V gene is TRBV11-2, the J gene TRBJ2-7; 12 bases map to TRBD2. Germline V gene lookup returns CDR1 SGHAT and CDR2 FQNNGV. The CDR3 is 15 amino acids. V lost 5 bases, J lost 3 bases, and 5 bases stayed unmatched. The CDR3 DNA sequence: TGTGCCAGCAGCATTAGGACTAGCGGGGACTACGAGCAGTACTTC. Encoded protein: CASSIRTSGDYEQYF.

The V and J genes are TRBV27 and TRBJ1-3; 9 bases fit TRBD1. This CDR3 has 15 amino acids. CDR1 is MNHEY, CDR2 SMNVEV, per germline (reference sequence). J gave up 3 bases and V 6 bases, and 6 bases lay outside the gene matches. CDR3 in amino acids: CASRQTGGYGNTIYF. The CDR3 nucleotides read TGTGCCAGCAGACAAACAGGGGGCTATGGAAACACCATATATTTT.

In its sample, this clone was seen once. The CDR3 spells CASYGGMGGNTIYF. The CDR3 DNA reads TGTGCCAGCTATGGAGGCATGGGAGGAAACACCATATATTTT. The V gene is TRBV7-9, the J gene TRBJ1-3; D not certain. V gave up 8 bases and J gave up 4 bases, with 15 bases separating them. This CDR3 region has 14 residues. Germline CDR1 and CDR2: SEHNR and FQNEAQ (reference sequence).

In nucleotides, the CDR3 is TGTGCCAGCAGTTTAACCGGGGGTCAGCCCCAGCATTTT. It is translated as CASSLTGGQPQHF. The rearrangement joins TRBV27 to TRBJ1-5; maybe TRBD1 (5 bases). CDR1 and CDR2 from the germline V gene are MNHEY and SMNVEV (reference sequence). CDR3 size: 13 residues. The V gene lost 2 bases and the J gene lost 6 bases, with 8 bases spanning the gap.

This chain links TRBV9 with TRBJ1-1, with TRBD1 identical over 12 bases. Germline CDR1 and CDR2: SGDLS and YYNGEE. The CDR3 is 17 amino acids. J was trimmed by 8 bases and V by 3 bases; bases with no gene match: 14. The CDR3 here is CASSAYPGQGAPLEAFF. The CDR3 coding sequence is TGTGCCAGCAGCGCATACCCGGGACAGGGGGCCCCCTTAGAAGCTTTCTTT. Looking up the rest from reference TRBV9 and TRBJ1-1 gives the full variable domain: DSGVTQTPKHLITATGQRVTLRCSPRSGDLSVYWYQQSLDQGLQFLIQYYNGEERAKGNILERFSAQQFPDLHSELNLSSLELGDSALYFCASSAYPGQGAPLEAFFGQGTRLTVV.

The rearrangement links TRBV27 to TRBJ2-7; TRBD1 matches 7 bases. V shed 6 bases, J shed 4 bases, and the junction held 9 bases outside the gene matches. Per germline, CDR1 MNHEY and CDR2 SMNVEV (reference sequence). This CDR3 spans 14 amino acids. The DNA for the CDR3 is TGTGCCAGCAGAGAGGGACCGACAGGGTACGAGCAGTACTTC. It translates to CASREGPTGYEQYF.

The chain has TRBV28 and TRBJ2-7; D call uncertain. There are 10 residues in the CDR3. V shed 7 bases and J shed 6 bases, with 7 bases lying between them. CDR1 and CDR2 from the germline V gene are MDHEN and SYDVKM. In DNA, the CDR3 is TGTGCCAGCAAATCGGGCGAGCAGTACTTC. It translates to CASKSGEQYF. The full variable domain, in which reference TRBV28 and TRBJ2-7 provide the parts outside the CDR3, is DVKVTQSSRYLVKRTGEKVFLECVQDMDHENMFWYRQDPGLGLRLIYFSYDVKMKEKGDIPEGYSVSREKKERFSLILESASTNQTSMYLCASKSGEQYFGPGTRLTVT.

The chain combines TRBV6-5 with TRBJ1-1, with a possible D match to TRBD1 (5 bases). Germline V gene data show CDR1 as MNHEY and CDR2 as SVGAGI. The CDR3 covers 13 residues. Trimming shortened V by 6 bases and J by 1 base, and 9 bases separated the two germline ends. The CDR3 nucleotides read TGTGCCAGCAGAGGGGTAAAGAACACTGAAGCTTTCTTT. It codes for CASRGVKNTEAFF.

This chain links TRBV19 with TRBJ1-5; 9 bases agree with TRBD1. V dropped 8 bases and J dropped 1; count of bases not matched to a gene: 3. CDR1 LNHDA and CDR2 SQIVND come from the germline V gene (reference sequence). This CDR3 is built from 14 residues. This chain's CDR3 is CASRDRVSNQPQHF. The CDR3 DNA sequence: TGTGCCAGTCGGGACAGGGTGAGCAATCAGCCCCAGCATTTT.